These 20 T cell receptor beta chains originate from one sample sequenced in a study of cytomegalovirus exposure and HLA in healthy donors listed by TCRdb under 2017. The library was obtained by the immunoSEQ multiplex PCR assay. For the multiplex PCR, a mixture combining 60 forward primers for TCR Vbeta segments and 13 reverse primers for TCR Jbeta segments was used. TCRdb re-hosts the immuneACCESS table, in-frame sequences only. Its copies lack some clones; in the studies checked, an unresolved V gene accounts for under half of them, and the cause for the rest is not known. Present in this sample are roughly 200,000 clones, 70% to 80% of which were seen just once. Jointly, the top ten make up about 2.7% of the sample. The sequencing input was PBMCs. All receptors derive from a male donor in good health and CMV-seronegative.

The chain carries TRBV28 and TRBJ2-7; 7 bases align to TRBD1. This CDR3 region has 12 residues. CDR1 is MDHEN and CDR2 is SYDVKM in the germline V gene. The J segment lost 3 bases and the V segment lost 6 bases, leaving 2 bases of the junction unmatched. CDR3 sequence (DNA): TGTGCCAGCAGACGGACAGGCTACGAGCAGTACTTC. It specifies CASRRTGYEQYF. The full variable domain, completed using reference TRBV28 and TRBJ2-7, is DVKVTQSSRYLVKRTGEKVFLECVQDMDHENMFWYRQDPGLGLRLIYFSYDVKMKEKGDIPEGYSVSREKKERFSLILESASTNQTSMYLCASRRTGYEQYFGPGTRLTVT.

CDR3 sequence: CASSQVQSHQPQHF. As DNA, the CDR3 is TGTGCCAGCAGCCAGGTACAGTCCCATCAGCCCCAGCATTTT. The V and J genes are TRBV6-5 and TRBJ1-5, with D hard to call. The germline V and J ends were trimmed by 6 bases and 5 bases, with 14 bases remaining between them. The CDR3 sequence is 14 residues long. Germline V gene sequence: CDR1 MNHEY, CDR2 SVGAGI.

The chain carries TRBV6-6 and TRBJ1-3; TRBD1 matches at 8 bases. The germline gives CDR1 MNHNY, CDR2 SVGAGI (reference sequence). The CDR3 extends over 16 amino acids. The trim removed 0 bases at V and 0 bases at J, leaving 1 base unmatched. The CDR3 here is CASSYSRGLSGNTIYF. The CDR3 DNA reads as TGTGCCAGCAGTTACTCCAGGGGGCTCTCTGGAAACACCATATATTTT.

This chain joins TRBV6-7 and TRBJ1-1; D might be TRBD1 (5 bases). TRBV6-7 is identified as an open reading frame with a role that is uncertain. The CDR3 covers 16 residues. V lost 0 bases and J lost 0, with 11 bases in between. The CDR3 sequence is CASSYSFADMNTEAFF. The CDR3 coding sequence is TGTGCCAGCAGTTACTCGTTCGCGGACATGAACACTGAAGCTTTCTTT.

The rearrangement links TRBV30 to TRBJ2-3; 7 bases map to TRBD2. Looked up from germline, CDR1 is GTSNPN and CDR2 is SVGIG (reference sequence). Trimming at V came to 0 bases and at J to 4 bases, leaving 7 bases not matched to a gene. This CDR3 comprises 15 residues. This CDR3 is CAWSVKSGDADTQYF. The CDR3 DNA reads TGTGCCTGGAGTGTAAAAAGCGGGGATGCAGATACGCAGTATTTT. Combining the CDR3 with reference TRBV30 and TRBJ2-3 gives the whole variable domain SQTIHQWPATLVQPVGSPLSLECTVEGTSNPNLYWYRQAAGRGLQLLFYSVGIGQISSEVPQNLSASRPQDRQFILSSKKLLLSDSGFYLCAWSVKSGDADTQYFGPGTRLTVL.

The chain combines TRBV1 with TRBJ1-5. TRBV1 is classified as a pseudogene. This CDR3 spans 14 amino acids. The CDR3 loop is CTSRLSGEGWPQHF. CDR3 nucleotide sequence: TGCACCAGCAGGCTATCGGGAGAGGGTTGGCCCCAGCATTTT.

The chain recombines TRBV6-5 with TRBJ2-3, with a possible D match to TRBD2 (5 bases). Per the germline V gene, CDR1 is MNHEY and CDR2 is SVGAGI. V lost 2 bases, J lost 5 bases, and 11 bases lay in between. This CDR3 has 14 amino acids. CDR3 sequence reads: CASSYVRAGDTQYF. The CDR3 nucleotides read TGTGCCAGCAGTTACGTCCGGGCGGGAGATACGCAGTATTTT.

V and J are TRBV2 and TRBJ2-1, with D possibly TRBD2 on 5 matching bases. The V gene lost 3 bases and the J gene lost 2 bases, with 11 bases spanning the gap. The CDR3 runs 15 residues. Germline V CDR1 and CDR2: SNHLY, FYNNEI. The CDR3 nucleotides are TGTGCCAGCAGTGAGTCGGGGTTCCCCTACAATGAGCAGTTCTTC. Its translation: CASSESGFPYNEQFF.

The genes are TRBV6-6 and TRBJ2-7; 7 bases are shared with TRBD1. Germline V gives CDR1 MNHNY, CDR2 SVGAGI (reference sequence). The CDR3 extends over 16 amino acids. Losses at the gene ends were 5 bases for V and 5 bases for J; bases not matched to a gene: 15. CDR3 DNA sequence: TGTGCCAGCAGTCGATCCCAGACAGGGACGACGAACGAGCAGTACTTC. This translates into CASSRSQTGTTNEQYF.

CDR3 protein: CASSLRSGGKQPQHF. CDR3 nucleotide sequence: TGTGCCAGCAGTTTACGGTCAGGGGGAAAGCAGCCCCAGCATTTT. V gene TRBV27 combines with J gene TRBJ1-5; TRBD1 matches at 7 bases. The ends lost 2 bases at V and 7 bases at J; junction bases unmatched: 8. The CDR3 sequence is 15 residues long. CDR1 and CDR2 (germline): MNHEY, SMNVEV (reference sequence).

This clone occurred a few times. The DNA for the CDR3 is TGTGCCAGCAGTTCCGGGACTAGCGACAATGAGCAGTTCTTC. Its protein product is CASSSGTSDNEQFF. The V gene is TRBV6-4, the J gene TRBJ2-1, with 10 bases matching TRBD2. After removal of 5 bases from V and 5 bases from J, the junction contained 3 bases not matched to a gene. Germline CDR1 and CDR2: MRHNA and SNTAGT. This CDR3 is 14 amino acids long.

The V gene is TRBV5-1, the J gene TRBJ1-1, with D uncertain. Germline loops: CDR1 SGHRS, CDR2 YFSETQ. The ends were cut back, 5 bases at V and 6 bases at J, with 11 bases in the middle. CDR3 length: 12 residues. The CDR3, as DNA: TGCGCCAGCAGGGCCTCCGATGCTGAAGCTTTCTTT. Amino acid sequence: CASRASDAEAFF.

This rearrangement joins TRBV30 to TRBJ1-6, with 9 bases that match TRBD1. This CDR3 region has 17 residues. In germline, CDR1 is GTSNPN, CDR2 SVGIG (reference sequence). V lost 0 bases to trimming and J lost 0 bases; unmatched junction nucleotides: 3. The CDR3 DNA reads TGTGCCTGGAGTGTGGGGACAGGGAGCTCCTATAATTCACCCCTCCACTTT. This gives the protein CAWSVGTGSSYNSPLHF.

The chain recombines TRBV11-2 with TRBJ2-7; D not certain. Looked up from germline, CDR1 is SGHAT and CDR2 is FQNNGV. Trimming took 0 bases from V and 3 from J, leaving 12 bases between them. This CDR3 contains 15 residues. The CDR3 nucleotides read TGTGCCAGCAGCTTAGAGGGCAGAGCCGGCTACGAGCAGTACTTC. It translates to CASSLEGRAGYEQYF.

This clone was detected only a few times. The CDR3 DNA reads as TGTGCCAGCAGCCAATGGGCGGGGGAATACTATGGCTACACCTTC. This encodes CASSQWAGEYYGYTF. The J gene is TRBJ1-2, the V gene TRBV14, with D possibly matching TRBD1 (5 bases). The V end was cut by 2 bases, the J end by 3 bases, with 13 bases between. CDR3 length equals 15 residues. Per the germline V gene, CDR1 is SGHDN and CDR2 is FVKESK.

The gene calls are TRBV30 and TRBJ2-7; 10 nucleotides line up with TRBD1. In germline, CDR1 is GTSNPN, CDR2 SVGIG (reference sequence). The CDR3 has 13 residues. The V segment lost 2 bases and the J segment 5 bases; nucleotides outside the gene matches: 3. CDR3 bases: TGTGCCTGGAGTCTTGGACAGGGGGACGAGCAGTACTTC. Protein sequence: CAWSLGQGDEQYF.

As concerns this clone: The same CDR3 is also encoded by other DNA sequences in this sample. The V gene is TRBV7-9, the J gene TRBJ1-1; D might be TRBD1 (6 bases). The V and J ends lost 5 bases and 1 base respectively, with 11 bases between them. The germline CDR1 and CDR2 sequences are SEHNR and FQNEAQ (reference sequence). CDR3 length equals 14 residues. CDR3: CASSVQGRNTEAFF. The CDR3 DNA reads TGTGCCAGCAGCGTACAGGGAAGGAACACTGAAGCTTTCTTT.

The chain employs TRBV4-1 and TRBJ2-1; TRBD2 aligns across 14 bases. The CDR3 totals 18 residues. The germline gives CDR1 MGHRA, CDR2 YSYEKL. The V gene end was trimmed by 2 bases and the J gene end by 8 bases; junction bases not matched to a gene: 11. This chain's CDR3 is CASSQRTSGRSEDDEQFF. CDR3 in DNA: TGCGCCAGCAGCCAAAGGACTAGCGGGAGGAGTGAGGACGATGAGCAGTTCTTC.

This chain joins TRBV4-1 and TRBJ1-3; D gene unclear. V gave up 1 base and J gave up 1 base, with 11 bases separating them. The CDR3 covers 16 residues. Germline V gene sequence: CDR1 MGHRA, CDR2 YSYEKL. The CDR3 DNA follows: TGCGCCAGCAGCCAAGGTCCGGGGAGATCTGGAAACACCATATATTTT. Translated: CASSQGPGRSGNTIYF.

This clone is a singleton in its sample. CDR3 sequence reads: CAISETSGGPETQYF. The CDR3 nucleotides read TGTGCCATCAGTGAGACTAGCGGGGGGCCCGAGACCCAGTACTTC. This chain uses TRBV10-3 with TRBJ2-5; 12 nucleotides align to TRBD2. The length of the CDR3 is 15 residues. Germline lookup yields CDR1 ENHRY and CDR2 SYGVKD. V lost 2 bases, J lost 5 bases, and 3 bases stayed unmatched.